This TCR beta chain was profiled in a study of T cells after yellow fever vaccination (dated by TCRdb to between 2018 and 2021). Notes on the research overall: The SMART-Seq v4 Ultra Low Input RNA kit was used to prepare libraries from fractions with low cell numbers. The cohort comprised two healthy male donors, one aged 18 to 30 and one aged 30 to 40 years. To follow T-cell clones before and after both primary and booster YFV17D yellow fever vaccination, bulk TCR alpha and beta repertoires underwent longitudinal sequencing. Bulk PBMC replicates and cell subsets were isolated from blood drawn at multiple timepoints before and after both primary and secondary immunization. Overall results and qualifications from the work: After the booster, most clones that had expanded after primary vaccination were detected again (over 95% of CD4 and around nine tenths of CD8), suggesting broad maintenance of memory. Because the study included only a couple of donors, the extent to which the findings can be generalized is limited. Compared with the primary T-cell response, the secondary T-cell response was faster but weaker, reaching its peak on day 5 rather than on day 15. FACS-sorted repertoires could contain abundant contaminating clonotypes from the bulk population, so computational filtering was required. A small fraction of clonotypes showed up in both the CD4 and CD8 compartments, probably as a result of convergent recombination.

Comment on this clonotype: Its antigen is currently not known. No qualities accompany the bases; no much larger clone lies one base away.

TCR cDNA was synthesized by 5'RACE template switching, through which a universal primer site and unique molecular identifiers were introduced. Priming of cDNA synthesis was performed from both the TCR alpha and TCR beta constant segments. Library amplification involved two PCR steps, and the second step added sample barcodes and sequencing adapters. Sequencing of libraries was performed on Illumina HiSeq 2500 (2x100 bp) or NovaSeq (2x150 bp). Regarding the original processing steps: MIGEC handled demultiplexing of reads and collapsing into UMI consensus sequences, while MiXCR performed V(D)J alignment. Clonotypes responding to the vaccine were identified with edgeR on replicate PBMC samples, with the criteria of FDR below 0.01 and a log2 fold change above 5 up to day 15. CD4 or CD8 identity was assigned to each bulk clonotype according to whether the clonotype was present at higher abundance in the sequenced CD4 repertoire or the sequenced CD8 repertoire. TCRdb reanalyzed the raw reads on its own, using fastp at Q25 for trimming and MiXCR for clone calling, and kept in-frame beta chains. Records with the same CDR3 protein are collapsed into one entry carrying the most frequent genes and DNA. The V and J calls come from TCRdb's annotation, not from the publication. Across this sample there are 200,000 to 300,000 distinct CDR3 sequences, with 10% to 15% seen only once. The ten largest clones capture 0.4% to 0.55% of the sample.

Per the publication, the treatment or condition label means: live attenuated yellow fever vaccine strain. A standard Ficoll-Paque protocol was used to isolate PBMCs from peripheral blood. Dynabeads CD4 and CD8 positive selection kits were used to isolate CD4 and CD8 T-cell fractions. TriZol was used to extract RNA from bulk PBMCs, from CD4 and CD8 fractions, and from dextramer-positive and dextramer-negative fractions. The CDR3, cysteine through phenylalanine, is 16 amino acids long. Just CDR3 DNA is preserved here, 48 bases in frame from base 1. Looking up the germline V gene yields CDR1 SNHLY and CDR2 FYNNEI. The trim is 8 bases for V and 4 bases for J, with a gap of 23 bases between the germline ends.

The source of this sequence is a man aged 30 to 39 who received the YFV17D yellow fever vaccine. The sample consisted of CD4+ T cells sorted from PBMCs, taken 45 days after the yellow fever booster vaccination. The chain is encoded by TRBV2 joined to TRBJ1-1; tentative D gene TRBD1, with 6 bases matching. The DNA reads TGTGCCAGCCAGCTGCGCCGGGGGCAAATGGGCACTGAAGCTTTCTTT. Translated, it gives CASQLRRGQMGTEAFF.